The next 21 T cell receptor beta chains were all read from a single sample in a study of Ad26.COV2.S vaccination and SARS-CoV-2 variants. Profiling relied on immunoSEQ multiplex PCR, and the TCRdb table lists in-frame clones only, not all of them. The data contain around 250,000 clones, around 87% of them singletons. Treatment given: about 20 received Ad26.COV2.S at low or high dose, single or two shots; about 5 received placebo; per-sample allocation not given. Following the first vaccine or placebo injection, samples were taken on day 63. The sample consisted of peripheral blood, taken in a trial of Ad26.COV2.S vaccine versus placebo. These receptors originate from a person between 18 and 60 years old who received the Ad26.COV2.S COVID-19 vaccine or a placebo.

In regard to this clone: A junction end diverges from the germline sequence, so it may reflect a read error. The chain uses TRBV2 and TRBJ1-5; D may be TRBD1 (6 bases). Germline V gives CDR1 SNHLY, CDR2 FYNNEI. The CDR3 extends over 12 amino acids. The CDR3 is CASGGGNRPQHF. The CDR3 DNA is TGTGCCAGCGGGGGCGGGAATCGGCCCCAGCATTTT.

This chain connects TRBV5-4 to TRBJ2-5, with a possible D match to TRBD2 (6 bases). Germline loops: CDR1 SGHNT, CDR2 YYREEE (reference sequence). The ends were cut back, 4 bases at V and 5 bases at J, with 12 bases in the middle. The CDR3 contains 13 residues. As DNA, the CDR3 is TGTGCCAGCAGCGCCGGGGGACTCGAGACCCAGTACTTC. It encodes CASSAGGLETQYF.

The CDR3 sequence is CAWSVSGGQPQHF. CDR3 in DNA: TGTGCCTGGAGTGTCTCGGGCGGTCAGCCCCAGCATTTT. The rearrangement joins TRBV30 to TRBJ1-5; D unclear. Germline V CDR1 and CDR2: GTSNPN, SVGIG (reference sequence). The CDR3 extends over 13 amino acids. The germline V and J ends were trimmed by 0 bases and 6 bases, with 9 bases remaining between them.

This clone has a single count. V usage is TRBV11-2 and J usage is TRBJ1-5; D gene unclear. The V gene lost 5 bases and the J gene lost 1 base, with 9 bases spanning the gap. CDR3 length equals 14 residues. Germline V gives CDR1 SGHAT, CDR2 FQNNGV. The CDR3 region is CASSPHISNQPQHF. DNA for the CDR3: TGTGCCAGCAGCCCCCACATCAGCAATCAGCCCCAGCATTTT.

The rearrangement joins TRBV5-1 to TRBJ1-1; 11 bases are shared with TRBD1. There are 15 residues in the CDR3. Germline CDR1 SGHRS, CDR2 YFSETQ. The junction had 8 bases not matched to a gene; V was cut back by 3 bases and J by 7 bases. The CDR3 loop is CASSSGQGARDEAFF. CDR3 DNA: TGCGCCAGCAGCTCCGGACAGGGGGCGCGGGATGAAGCTTTCTTT. The full variable domain, with the rest looked up from reference TRBV5-1 and TRBJ1-1, is KAGVTQTPRYLIKTRGQQVTLSCSPISGHRSVSWYQQTPGQGLQFLFEYFSETQRNKGNFPGRFSGRQFSNSRSEMNVSTLELGDSALYLCASSSGQGARDEAFFGQGTRLTVV.

CDR3 in DNA: TGTGCCAGCAGCTTAGCGAACAGGGATGGCTACACCTTC. Its protein is CASSLANRDGYTF. The chain joins TRBV7-2 to TRBJ1-2; D is perhaps TRBD1 (6 bases). V was shortened by 0 bases and J by 6 bases, with 8 bases between the two germline ends. The CDR3 length is 13 residues. The germline V gene encodes CDR1 SGHTA and CDR2 FQGNSA. Full variable domain (outside the CDR3, taken from reference TRBV7-2 and TRBJ1-2): GAGVSQSPSNKVTEKGKDVELRCDPISGHTALYWYRQSLGQGLEFLIYFQGNSAPDKSGLPSDRFSAERTGGSVSTLTIQRTQQEDSAVYLCASSLANRDGYTFGSGTRLTVV.

As to this clone: In the same sample, other DNA sequences code for this CDR3. The J gene is TRBJ1-5, the V gene TRBV7-2; TRBD1 is a possible D gene (5 bases). Germline V gene sequence: CDR1 SGHTA, CDR2 FQGNSA. The CDR3 runs 13 residues. The V end lost 4 bases, the J end lost 4 bases, and 8 bases lay between the germline ends. CDR3: CASSSDSNQPQHF. The CDR3 coding sequence is TGTGCCAGCAGCTCCGACAGTAATCAGCCCCAGCATTTT.

The rearrangement joins TRBV6-5 to TRBJ1-5, with D tentatively TRBD1 (5 bases). The CDR3 totals 15 residues. CDR1 and CDR2 (germline): MNHEY, SVGAGI. V was trimmed by 8 bases and J by 0 bases, leaving 14 bases between them. The chain's CDR3 is CASLGTVYSNQPQHF. The CDR3 DNA sequence: TGTGCCAGCTTAGGGACGGTGTATAGCAATCAGCCCCAGCATTTT.

This clone was recorded once. The genes are TRBV3-1 (or the pseudogene TRBV3-2) and TRBJ1-6; D is perhaps TRBD1 (6 bases). The germline CDR1 and CDR2 sequences are LGHDT and YNNKEL (reference sequence). Trimming left V 1 base short and J 7 bases short, with 8 bases between. The CDR3 is made up of 14 amino acids. The CDR3 region has the DNA TGTGCCAGCAGCCAAGCAGGGGTAAATTCACCCCTCCACTTT. This encodes CASSQAGVNSPLHF.

The rearrangement joins TRBV19 to TRBJ1-5, with a tentative D call TRBD1 (5 bases). Deletions cut 5 bases from V and 0 bases from J, with 11 bases between. The germline V gene encodes CDR1 LNHDA and CDR2 SQIVND (reference sequence). The CDR3 runs to 15 residues. The DNA for the CDR3 is TGTGCCAGTAGTGAAGACAGCTTTAGCAATCAGCCCCAGCATTTT. Its protein product is CASSEDSFSNQPQHF.

The V call is TRBV7-9, the J call TRBJ2-7; no reliable D call. In germline, CDR1 is SEHNR, CDR2 FQNEAQ (reference sequence). Trimming removed 5 bases from V and 5 bases from J, with 16 bases in between. This CDR3 comprises 14 residues. The DNA of the CDR3 is TGTGCCAGCAGCCTTCCGGCGAGTCGGGACGAGCAGTACTTC. It specifies CASSLPASRDEQYF.

The V and J genes are TRBV27 and TRBJ2-7, with 8 bases identical to TRBD1. The CDR3 runs 15 residues. V dropped 6 bases and J dropped 4; count of bases not matched to a gene: 11. Per the germline V gene, CDR1 is MNHEY and CDR2 is SMNVEV (reference sequence). As DNA, the CDR3 is TGTGCCAGCAGAACAGCCGGGACAGGCAAGTACGAGCAGTACTTC. It yields the protein CASRTAGTGKYEQYF.

The chain carries TRBV10-3 and TRBJ2-6, with 11 bases matching TRBD1. The ends lost 4 bases at V and 2 bases at J; junction bases unmatched: 4. This CDR3 region has 17 residues. Germline CDR1 and CDR2: ENHRY and SYGVKD. CDR3 residues: CAISAGTGGTGANVLTF. CDR3 in DNA: TGTGCCATCAGTGCCGGGACAGGGGGAACTGGGGCCAACGTCCTGACTTTC.

This rearrangement joins TRBV11-2 to TRBJ2-1; maybe TRBD2 (7 bases). The CDR3 covers 17 residues. Trimming left V 0 bases short and J 4 bases short, with 16 bases between. From germline, CDR1 is SGHAT and CDR2 FQNNGV. CDR3 DNA: TGTGCCAGCAGCTTAGAACTAGCGAGGGGGTCGTACAATGAGCAGTTCTTC. It specifies CASSLELARGSYNEQFF.

The genes are TRBV7-2 and TRBJ2-1; 15 bases agree with TRBD2. The CDR3 runs 16 residues. Germline assignment: CDR1 SGHTA and CDR2 FQGNSA. Trimming took 5 bases from V and 5 from J; bases not matched to a gene: 4. CDR3 sequence (DNA): TGTGCCAGCAGCATAAGGACTAGCGGGGGGGACAATGAGCAGTTCTTC. Protein: CASSIRTSGGDNEQFF.

This clone came up once. The V and J genes are TRBV6-5 and TRBJ2-2; possible D gene TRBD1, 5 bases. V was pared by 4 bases and J by 2 bases, with 14 bases between. CDR1 is MNHEY, CDR2 SVGAGI, per germline. CDR3 length: 16 residues. DNA of the CDR3: TGTGCCAGCAGTTCGACCTGGACACTCAACACCGGGGAGCTGTTTTTT. The encoded protein is CASSSTWTLNTGELFF.

V and J are TRBV7-9 and TRBJ1-4, with D unresolved. V gave up 1 base and J gave up 8 bases, with 11 bases separating them. This CDR3 spans 14 amino acids. Looked up from germline, CDR1 is SEHNR and CDR2 is FQNEAQ (reference sequence). The CDR3 spells CASSLDGGSEKLFF. CDR3 DNA: TGTGCCAGCAGCTTAGACGGTGGATCCGAAAAACTGTTTTTT. The variable domain in full, with the rest retrieved from reference TRBV7-9 and TRBJ1-4, is DTGVSQNPRHKITKRGQNVTFRCDPISEHNRLYWYRQTLGQGPEFLTYFQNEAQLEKSRLLSDRFSAERPKGSFSTLEIQRTEQGDSAMYLCASSLDGGSEKLFFGSGTQLSVL.

This chain links TRBV7-2 with TRBJ2-5, with 15 bases matching TRBD2. The CDR3 contains 15 residues. J lost 7 bases, V lost 4 bases, and 4 bases had no gene match. Germline assignment: CDR1 SGHTA and CDR2 FQGNSA. The chain's CDR3 is CASSSPGLAGGTQYF. The DNA of the CDR3 is TGTGCCAGCAGCTCACCGGGACTAGCGGGGGGGACCCAGTACTTC.

The V gene is TRBV7-2, the J gene TRBJ2-6; D unresolved. Germline V CDR1 and CDR2: SGHTA, FQGNSA. With 8 bases removed from V and 4 bases from J, the gap between germline ends came to 12 bases. The length of the CDR3 is 14 residues. CDR3 amino acids: CASRILGGANVLTF. The CDR3 region has the DNA TGTGCCAGCCGAATCTTGGGAGGGGCCAACGTCCTGACTTTC.

CDR3 DNA sequence: TGTGCCAGCAAGGACAGGATGAACACTGAAGCTTTCTTT. Translated, it gives CASKDRMNTEAFF. The V and J genes are TRBV2 and TRBJ1-1; 7 bases match TRBD1. Germline V CDR1 and CDR2: SNHLY, FYNNEI. The CDR3 runs to 13 residues. The V segment lost 7 bases and the J segment 0 bases; nucleotides outside the gene matches: 2.

CDR3 sequence (DNA): TGTGCCAGCAGTGGGGAAGGGGGCGAGCAGTACTTC. As protein: CASSGEGGEQYF. This chain connects TRBV2 to TRBJ2-7; TRBD1 might be the D (6 bases). V was cut by 4 bases and J by 6 bases, with 10 bases left in between. CDR1 and CDR2 (germline): SNHLY, FYNNEI. The CDR3 is 12 amino acids.